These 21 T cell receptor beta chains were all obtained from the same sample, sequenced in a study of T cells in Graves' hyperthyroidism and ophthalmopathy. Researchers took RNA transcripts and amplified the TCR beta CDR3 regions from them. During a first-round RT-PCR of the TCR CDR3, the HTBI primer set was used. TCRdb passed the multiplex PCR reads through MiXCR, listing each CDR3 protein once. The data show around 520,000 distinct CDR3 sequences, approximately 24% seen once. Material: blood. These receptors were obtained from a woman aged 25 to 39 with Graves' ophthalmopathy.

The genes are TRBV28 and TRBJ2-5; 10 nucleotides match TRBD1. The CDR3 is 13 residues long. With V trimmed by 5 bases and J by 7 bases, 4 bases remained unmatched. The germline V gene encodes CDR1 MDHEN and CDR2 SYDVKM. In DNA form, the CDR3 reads TGTGCCAGCAGTCAGACAGGGGGCGTGACCCAGTACTTC. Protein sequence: CASSQTGGVTQYF.

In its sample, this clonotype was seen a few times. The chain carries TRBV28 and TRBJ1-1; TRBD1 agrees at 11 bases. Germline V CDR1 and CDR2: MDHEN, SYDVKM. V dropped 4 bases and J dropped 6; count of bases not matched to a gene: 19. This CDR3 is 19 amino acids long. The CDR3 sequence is CASSSIETGQGALNPEAFF. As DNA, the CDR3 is TGTGCCAGCAGTTCGATCGAAACCGGACAGGGGGCGCTTAACCCTGAAGCTTTCTTT.

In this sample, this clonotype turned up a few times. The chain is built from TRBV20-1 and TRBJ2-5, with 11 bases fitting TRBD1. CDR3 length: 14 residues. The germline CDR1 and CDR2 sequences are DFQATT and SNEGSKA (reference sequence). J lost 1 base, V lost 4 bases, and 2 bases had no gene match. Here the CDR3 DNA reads TGCAGTGCTAAGGGGACAGGGGGCCAAGAGACCCAGTACTTC. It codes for CSAKGTGGQETQYF.

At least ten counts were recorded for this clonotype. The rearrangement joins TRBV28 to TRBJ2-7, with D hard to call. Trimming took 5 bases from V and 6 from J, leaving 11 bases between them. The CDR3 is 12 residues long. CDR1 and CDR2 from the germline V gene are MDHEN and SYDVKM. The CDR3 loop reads CASSQERSEQYF. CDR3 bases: TGTGCCAGCAGTCAGGAACGGAGCGAGCAGTACTTC.

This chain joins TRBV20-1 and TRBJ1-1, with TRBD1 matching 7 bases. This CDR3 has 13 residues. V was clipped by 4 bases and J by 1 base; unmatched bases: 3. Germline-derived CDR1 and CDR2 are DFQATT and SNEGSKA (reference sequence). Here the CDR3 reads CSAKRTGNTEAFF. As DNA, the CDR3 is TGCAGTGCTAAAAGGACAGGGAACACTGAAGCTTTCTTT.

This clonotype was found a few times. In DNA form, the CDR3 reads TGTGCCACAGCCGGCGGATACACCGGGGAGCTGTTTTTT. Amino acid sequence: CATAGGYTGELFF. The chain combines TRBV10-3 with TRBJ2-2; D ambiguous. There are 13 residues in the CDR3. The germline V gene has CDR1 ENHRY and CDR2 SYGVKD. The germline V and J ends were trimmed by 10 bases and 3 bases, with 12 bases remaining between them.

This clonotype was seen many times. In nucleotides, the CDR3 is TGTGCCAGCAGCTTATTGGGGGGACCGAACACCGGGGAGCTGTTTTTT. This gives the protein CASSLLGGPNTGELFF. The J gene is TRBJ2-2, the V gene TRBV5-6, with a weak D call TRBD2 (6 bases). V lost 2 bases to trimming and J lost 0 bases, with 11 bases between them. Germline V lookup: CDR1 SGHDT, CDR2 YYEEEE. This CDR3 has 16 residues.

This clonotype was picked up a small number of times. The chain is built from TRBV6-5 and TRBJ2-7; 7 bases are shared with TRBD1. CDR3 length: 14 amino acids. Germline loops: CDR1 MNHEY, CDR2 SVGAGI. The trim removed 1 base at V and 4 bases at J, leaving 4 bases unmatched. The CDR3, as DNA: TGTGCCAGCAGTTACTTGGGACAGCAGTACGAGCAGTACTTC. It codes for CASSYLGQQYEQYF.

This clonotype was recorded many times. Written as DNA, the CDR3 is TGTGCCAGTAGTATCGGTGAAGTGAACACTGAAGCTTTCTTT. Amino acid sequence: CASSIGEVNTEAFF. The J gene is TRBJ1-1, the V gene TRBV19; D gene ambiguous. Trimming stripped 3 bases from V and 0 bases from J, with 8 bases between. CDR1 is LNHDA, CDR2 SQIVND, per germline (reference sequence). The CDR3 runs 14 residues.

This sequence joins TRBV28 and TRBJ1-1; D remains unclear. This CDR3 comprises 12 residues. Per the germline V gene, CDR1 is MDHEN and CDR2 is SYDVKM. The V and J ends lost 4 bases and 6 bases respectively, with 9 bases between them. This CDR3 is CASSSPSPEAFF. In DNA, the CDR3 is TGTGCCAGCAGTTCCCCTTCCCCTGAAGCTTTCTTT.

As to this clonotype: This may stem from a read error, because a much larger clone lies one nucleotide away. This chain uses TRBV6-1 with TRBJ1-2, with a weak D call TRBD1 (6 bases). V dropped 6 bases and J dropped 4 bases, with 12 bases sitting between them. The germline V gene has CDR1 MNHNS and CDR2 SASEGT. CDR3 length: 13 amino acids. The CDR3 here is CASREQGPYGYTF. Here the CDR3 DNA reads TGTGCCAGCAGGGAACAGGGACCCTATGGCTACACCTTC.

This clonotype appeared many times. The CDR3 DNA is TGTGCCAGCAGACCCAGTGTCGGCCAGTTCGCTGAAGCTTTCTTT. Protein: CASRPSVGQFAEAFF. The chain has TRBV28 and TRBJ1-1; D unresolved. V dropped 6 bases and J dropped 6 bases, with 20 bases sitting between them. Looked up from germline, CDR1 is MDHEN and CDR2 is SYDVKM. This CDR3 is built from 15 residues.

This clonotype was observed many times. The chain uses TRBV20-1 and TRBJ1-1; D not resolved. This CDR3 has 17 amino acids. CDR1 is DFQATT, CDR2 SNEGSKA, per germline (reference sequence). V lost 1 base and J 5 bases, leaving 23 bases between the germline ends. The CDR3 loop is CSARGMDLNPLGTEAFF. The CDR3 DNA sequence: TGCAGTGCTAGAGGAATGGACCTCAACCCCCTCGGGACTGAAGCTTTCTTT.

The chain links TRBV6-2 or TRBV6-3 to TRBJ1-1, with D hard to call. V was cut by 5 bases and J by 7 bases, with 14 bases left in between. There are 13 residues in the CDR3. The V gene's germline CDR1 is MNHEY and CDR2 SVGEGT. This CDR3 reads CASSRRPGVEAFF. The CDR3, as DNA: TGTGCCAGCAGTCGCAGACCGGGAGTTGAAGCTTTCTTT.

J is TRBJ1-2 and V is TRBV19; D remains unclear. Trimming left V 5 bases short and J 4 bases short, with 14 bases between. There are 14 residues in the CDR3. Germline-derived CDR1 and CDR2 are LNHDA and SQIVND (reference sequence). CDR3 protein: CASSEGAEIYGYTF. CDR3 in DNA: TGTGCCAGTAGTGAGGGCGCGGAGATCTATGGCTACACCTTC.

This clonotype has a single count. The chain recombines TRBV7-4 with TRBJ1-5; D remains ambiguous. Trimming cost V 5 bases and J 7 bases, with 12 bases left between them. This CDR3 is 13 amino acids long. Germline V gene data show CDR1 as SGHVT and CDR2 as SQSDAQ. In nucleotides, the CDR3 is TGTGCCAGCAGCGGGCACAGCTTCCAGCCCCAGCATTTT. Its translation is CASSGHSFQPQHF.

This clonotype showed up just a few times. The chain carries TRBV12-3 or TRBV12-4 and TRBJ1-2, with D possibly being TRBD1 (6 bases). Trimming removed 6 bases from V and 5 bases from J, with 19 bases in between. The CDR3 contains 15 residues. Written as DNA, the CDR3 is TGTGCCAGCAGCTACGACGGGGGGGCGCGGTATGGCTACACCTTC. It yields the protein CASSYDGGARYGYTF.

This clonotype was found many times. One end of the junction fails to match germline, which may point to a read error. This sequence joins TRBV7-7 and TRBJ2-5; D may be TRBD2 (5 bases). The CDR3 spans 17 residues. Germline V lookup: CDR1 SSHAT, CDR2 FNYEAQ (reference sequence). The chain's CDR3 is CASSLGATGILQETQYF. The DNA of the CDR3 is TGTGCTAGCAGCTTAGGCGCTACCGGGATACTACAAGAGACCCAGTACTTC. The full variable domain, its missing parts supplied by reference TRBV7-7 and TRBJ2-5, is GAGVSQSPRYKVTKRGQDVTLRCDPISSHATLYWYQQALGQGPEFLTYFNYEAQPDKSGLPSDRFSAERPEGSISTLTIQRTEQRDSAMYRCASSLGATGILQETQYFGPGTRLLVL.

The CDR3 loop reads CASGQNRRNDGYTF. The CDR3 DNA reads as TGTGCCAGCGGACAGAACAGGAGAAACGATGGCTACACCTTC. The rearrangement uses TRBV25-1 and TRBJ1-2, with a possible D match to TRBD1 (6 bases). The V gene lost 8 bases and the J gene lost 6 bases, with 19 bases spanning the gap. In germline, CDR1 is MGHDK, CDR2 SYGVNS. The CDR3 totals 14 residues.

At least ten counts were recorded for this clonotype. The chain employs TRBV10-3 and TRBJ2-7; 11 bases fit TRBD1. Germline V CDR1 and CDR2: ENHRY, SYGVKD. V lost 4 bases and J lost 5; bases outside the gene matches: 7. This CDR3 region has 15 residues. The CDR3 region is CAISGPGQGVHEQYF. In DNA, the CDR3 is TGTGCCATCAGTGGACCGGGACAGGGGGTCCACGAGCAGTACTTC.

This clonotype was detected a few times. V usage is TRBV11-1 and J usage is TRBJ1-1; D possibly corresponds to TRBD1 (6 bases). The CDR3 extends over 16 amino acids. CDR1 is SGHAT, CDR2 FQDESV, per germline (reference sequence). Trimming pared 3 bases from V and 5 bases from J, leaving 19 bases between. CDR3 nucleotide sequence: TGTGCCAGCAGCTTTCACGAACGGGGGGCGCGTACTGAAGCTTTCTTT. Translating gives CASSFHERGARTEAFF.